This TCR beta chain was retrieved from a study of shared clonotypes between healthy human individuals. Participating donors were healthy, HIV-negative adults free of recent acute infections or vaccinations. Partitioning of CD4+ cells yielded a CD45RA+ naive subset and a CD45RA-negative memory subset. Sequencing used immunoSEQ multiplex PCR; TCRdb keeps in-frame clones, though not all of them. The sample holds 1,500,000 or so clones; 96% are singletons and the top ten take 1% to 1.5%. The germline V gene encodes CDR1 MGHDK and CDR2 SYGVNS. The CDR3 has 13 amino acids. Trimming removed 3 bases from V and 1 base from J, with 6 bases in between. Turning to this clone: What it binds is unknown. Distinct nucleotide sequences in the sample also encode this CDR3.

Study-wide results and caveats: Naive subsets tended to show greater estimated richness than memory subsets.

The clonotype was recovered from a man aged 25 to 40 in good health. The sample was naive CD4+ T cells sorted from blood. Subset here: CD45RA+ positively selected. V is TRBV25-1 and J is TRBJ1-1, with D unclear. In nucleotides, the CDR3 is TGTGCCAGCAGTGAGAGCAGGAACACTGAAGCTTTCTTT. As protein: CASSESRNTEAFF.